The 7 T cell receptor beta chains in this list originate from one sample, sequenced in a study of shared clonotypes between healthy human individuals. Only in-frame clones appear in the TCRdb table, and some are missing; sequencing was by immunoSEQ multiplex PCR. The repertoire holds around 700,000 clones, with roughly 73% as singletons. Sequencing used memory CD4+ T cells sorted from blood. Sample subset: CD45RA-negative fraction. The receptors here all came from a woman in her 30s in good health.

This clone was seen more than once but under ten times. Other nucleotide sequences in the sample specify the same CDR3. This chain's CDR3 is CASSRQGGTEAFF. The DNA of the CDR3 is TGTGCCAGCAGCCGCCAGGGAGGAACTGAAGCTTTCTTT. This chain links TRBV7-2 with TRBJ1-1, with D perhaps TRBD1 (5 bases). The CDR3 loop spans 13 amino acids. CDR1 and CDR2 from the germline V gene are SGHTA and FQGNSA. The V end lost 5 bases, the J end lost 5 bases, and 12 bases lay between the germline ends.

The gene calls are TRBV15 and TRBJ2-2, with TRBD1 as a possible D gene (5 bases). The CDR3 is made up of 15 amino acids. V was cut by 4 bases and J by 7 bases, with 16 bases left in between. CDR1 is LNHNV and CDR2 is YYDKDF in the germline V gene (reference sequence). CDR3 sequence: CATSTHSGRDGELFF. DNA of the CDR3: TGTGCCACCAGCACCCACTCCGGCAGGGACGGGGAGCTGTTTTTT. The variable domain in full, completed from reference TRBV15 and TRBJ2-2, reads DAMVIQNPRYQVTQFGKPVTLSCSQTLNHNVMYWYQQKSSQAPKLLFHYYDKDFNNEADTPDNFQSRRPNTSFCFLDIRSPGLGDTAMYLCATSTHSGRDGELFFGEGSRLTVL.

This clone was recorded at least ten times. The chain is built from TRBV11-3 and TRBJ2-2; D might be TRBD2 (5 bases). The CDR3 extends over 13 amino acids. Trimming stripped 5 bases from V and 4 bases from J, with 8 bases between. CDR1 is SGHNT and CDR2 is YENEEA in the germline V gene. The CDR3 DNA reads as TGTGCCAGCAGCAGGGAGTTCACCGGGGAGCTGTTTTTT. It is translated as CASSREFTGELFF. The whole variable domain, filled in from reference TRBV11-3 and TRBJ2-2, reads EAGVVQSPRYKIIEKKQPVAFWCNPISGHNTLYWYLQNLGQGPELLIRYENEEAVDDSQLPKDRFSAERLKGVDSTLKIQPAELGDSAVYLCASSREFTGELFFGEGSRLTVL.

This clone has only a few counts. V is TRBV6-5 and J is TRBJ1-1; D not resolved. Deletions cut 7 bases from V and 3 bases from J, with 9 bases between. In germline, CDR1 is MNHEY, CDR2 SVGAGI. The CDR3 totals 12 residues. CDR3 coding DNA: TGTGCCAGCAAGGCCTGGGACACTGAAGCTTTCTTT. Its translation: CASKAWDTEAFF.

The chain has TRBV7-9 and TRBJ1-1; the D gene is possibly TRBD1 (5 bases). Trimming removed 6 bases from V and 0 bases from J, with 11 bases in between. CDR1 is SEHNR, CDR2 FQNEAQ, per germline (reference sequence). The CDR3 sequence is 14 residues long. CDR3 sequence: CASSRTPMNTEAFF. CDR3 sequence (DNA): TGTGCCAGCAGTCGGACACCTATGAACACTGAAGCTTTCTTT.

The rearrangement uses TRBV6-5 and TRBJ2-1; tentatively, D is TRBD2 (6 bases). The CDR3 runs to 15 residues. Trimming left V 5 bases short and J 8 bases short, with 19 bases between. Germline CDR1 MNHEY, CDR2 SVGAGI. CDR3 amino acids: CASSSAGTLWDEQFF. The CDR3 bases are TGTGCCAGCAGTAGCGCCGGGACTCTTTGGGATGAGCAGTTCTTC.

This clone was detected many times. CDR3 protein: CASSTRGGSNTGELFF. Here the CDR3 DNA reads TGTGCCAGCAGCACCCGTGGGGGTAGTAACACCGGGGAGCTGTTTTTT. This rearrangement joins TRBV9 to TRBJ2-2; either TRBD1 or TRBD2 may supply D (5 bases each). CDR3 length equals 16 residues. Germline V lookup: CDR1 SGDLS, CDR2 YYNGEE. The ends were cut back, 4 bases at V and 2 bases at J, with 15 bases in the middle.